The sequence of this T cell receptor (beta chain) was determined in a study of T cell responses to AZD1222 COVID-19 vaccine. General study findings and limits: Spike was spanned by vaccine-associated CD4 TCRs, with dominance at 160-218 and 743-854. Clonal diversity was possibly underestimated, and the donors were mostly white British, with more females. The reported proportion of spike-specific TCRs targeting unmutated variant regions was nearly half.

CDR1 and CDR2 from the germline V gene are LNHDA and SQIVND (reference sequence). The V end lost 5 bases, the J end lost 2 bases, and 13 bases lay between the germline ends. The CDR3 extends over 14 amino acids. With respect to this clone: Its antigen is not identified.

Clones were read by immunoSEQ multiplex PCR, and TCRdb kept only the in-frame ones, dropping some. Of more than 110,000 clones in the sample, more than 70% are singletons; the top ten hold 3% to 4%. The TCR comes from an adult who received the AZD1222 COVID-19 vaccine. This specimen was peripheral blood, taken 28 days after the second AZD1222 dose. The J gene is TRBJ2-7, the V gene TRBV19; D gene unclear. Here the CDR3 reads CASSPLGEPYEQYF. The DNA for the CDR3 is TGTGCCAGTAGTCCCCTCGGAGAACCCTACGAGCAGTACTTC. Together with reference TRBV19 and TRBJ2-7, the CDR3 gives the full variable domain: DGGITQSPKYLFRKEGQNVTLSCEQNLNHDAMYWYRQDPGQGLRLIYYSQIVNDFQKGDIAEGYSVSREKKESFPLTVTSAQKNPTAFYLCASSPLGEPYEQYFGPGTRLTVT.